This TCR beta chain derives from a study of cytomegalovirus exposure and HLA in healthy donors. The study, taken as a whole, reports: An analysis done earlier found most TCR beta V segments productive about 90% or about 30% of the time. Common viral pathogens (according to a later analysis) appeared linked to several of the most significant clusters.

The primer mix had 60 Vbeta and 13 Jbeta primers. Sequencing was performed with immunoSEQ multiplex PCR; in TCRdb, only in-frame clones are kept and a portion is missing. The data contain under 200,000 clones, 86% of them singletons. Germline-derived CDR1 and CDR2 are MNHNS and SASEGT. The CDR3 extends over 15 amino acids. V lost 0 bases, J lost 2 bases, and 9 bases lay in between. A word on this clone: What it recognizes is unknown.

The sequencing input was PBMCs. The receptor's source is a woman in her thirties in good health and CMV-seronegative. The chain joins TRBV6-1 to TRBJ2-3; no firm D call. Here the CDR3 reads CASSEAEELTDTQYF. In DNA, the CDR3 is TGTGCCAGCAGTGAAGCAGAGGAGCTCACAGATACGCAGTATTTT.